Listed below are T cell receptor beta chains from one sample, sequenced in a study of T cell responses to AZD1222 COVID-19 vaccine. The method was immunoSEQ multiplex PCR; TCRdb's version includes in-frame clones alone and lacks a portion of them. The sample includes roughly 150,000 clones, 90% to 95% of them seen just once. The input for sequencing was peripheral blood, taken 28 days after the second AZD1222 dose. Receptors originate from an adult who received the AZD1222 COVID-19 vaccine. Each CDR3 is given with its conserved first and last residue.

V gene: TRBV5-6; J gene: TRBJ1-1; CDR3 protein: CASSRRGPGDTEAFF
V gene: TRBV11-1; J gene: TRBJ2-2; CDR3 protein: CASSPWTTGELFF
V gene: TRBV11-3; J gene: TRBJ1-1; CDR3 protein: CASSRNGFRVGGTEAFF
V gene: TRBV7-9; J gene: TRBJ1-1; CDR3 protein: CASSLVGGRRNTEAFF
V gene: TRBV6-2/TRBV6-3; J gene: TRBJ2-7; CDR3 protein: CASSYSGLRGPYEQYF
V gene: TRBV19; J gene: TRBJ1-1; CDR3 protein: CASSTYRGRNTEAFF
V gene: TRBV2; J gene: TRBJ1-3; CDR3 protein: CASREGGRNTIYF
V gene: TRBV9; J gene: TRBJ1-1; CDR3 protein: CASSVAQNTEAFF
V gene: TRBV7-9; J gene: TRBJ2-3; CDR3 protein: CASAWGTDTQYF
V gene: TRBV29-1; J gene: TRBJ1-1; CDR3 protein: CSVEWGTGTTFF
V gene: TRBV11-2; J gene: TRBJ1-4; CDR3 protein: CASSLARTASKLFF
V gene: TRBV5-6; J gene: TRBJ1-3; CDR3 protein: CASSPYDGAISGNTIYF
V gene: TRBV12-5; J gene: TRBJ1-5; CDR3 protein: CASGPGQGIQPQHF
V gene: TRBV7-2; J gene: TRBJ2-7; CDR3 protein: CASRGTIYSYEQYF
V gene: TRBV5-4; J gene: TRBJ1-6; CDR3 protein: CASNVNRQGANSPLHF
V gene: TRBV6-5; J gene: TRBJ1-2; CDR3 protein: CASSYRDRGYGYTF
V gene: TRBV6-5; J gene: TRBJ2-7; CDR3 protein: CASRVGQGALYEQYF
V gene: TRBV3-1/TRBV3-2; J gene: TRBJ2-2; CDR3 protein: CASSQEIAGGNTGELFF
V gene: TRBV20-1; J gene: TRBJ1-2; CDR3 protein: CSAKVPGGYTF
V gene: TRBV4-1; J gene: TRBJ2-6; CDR3 protein: CASSQPGRTGANVLTF
V gene: TRBV6-1; J gene: TRBJ2-7; CDR3 protein: CASSEGTAKAYEQYF
V gene: TRBV27; J gene: TRBJ1-6; CDR3 protein: CASTAGGTGNSPLHF